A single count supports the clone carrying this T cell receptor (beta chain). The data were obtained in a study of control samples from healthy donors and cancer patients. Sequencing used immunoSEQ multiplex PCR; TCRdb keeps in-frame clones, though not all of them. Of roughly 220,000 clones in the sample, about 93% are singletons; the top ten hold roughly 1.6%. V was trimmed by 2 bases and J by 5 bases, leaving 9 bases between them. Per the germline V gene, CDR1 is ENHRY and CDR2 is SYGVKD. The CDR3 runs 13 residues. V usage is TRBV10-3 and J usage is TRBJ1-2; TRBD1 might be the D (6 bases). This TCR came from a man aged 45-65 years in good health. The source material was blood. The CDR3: CAISEGTSYGYTF. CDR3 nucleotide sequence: TGTGCCATCAGTGAGGGGACATCTTATGGCTACACCTTC.